Presented here are 24 T cell receptor beta chains from one specimen sequenced in a study of T-cell reconstitution after alpha-beta-depleted transplantation in children. Unique molecular identifiers were used to barcode this TCRbeta library. TCRdb independently ran MiXCR on the PCR reads; one entry per CDR3 protein. The table records about 270,000 distinct CDR3 sequences, approximately 9.8% of them present only once. This specimen was PBMCs from the stem cell graft donor, taken from the stem cell graft. The receptor source for this set is a human donor who donated a stem cell graft to a child with SCID.

V and J are TRBV6-1 and TRBJ1-2; 7 nucleotides agree with TRBD1. This CDR3 has 14 amino acids. CDR1 is MNHNS, CDR2 SASEGT, per germline. V dropped 6 bases and J dropped 6; count of bases not matched to a gene: 10. This CDR3 reads CASRAYDRANGYTF. The CDR3 DNA sequence: TGTGCCAGCAGAGCCTATGACAGGGCGAATGGCTACACCTTC.

The J gene is TRBJ2-1, the V gene TRBV7-6, with 10 bases that match TRBD2. From germline, CDR1 is SGHVS and CDR2 FNYEAQ. V trimming: 0 bases; J trimming: 12 bases; junction bases outside the gene matches: 11. This CDR3 has 16 residues. CDR3 sequence: CASSLASPPIAGGQFF. CDR3 nucleotides: TGTGCCAGCAGCTTAGCGTCACCTCCAATAGCGGGGGGGCAGTTCTTC.

Ten or more counts support this clonotype. The chain links TRBV5-1 to TRBJ1-4; no reliable D call. This CDR3 region has 13 residues. Per germline, CDR1 SGHRS and CDR2 YFSETQ. V was clipped by 0 bases and J by 5 bases, with 5 bases between them. The DNA of the CDR3 is TGCGCCAGCAGCTTGGGTGCAAATGAAAAACTGTTTTTT. Amino acids: CASSLGANEKLFF.

This clonotype came up a few times. V is TRBV5-1 and J is TRBJ1-1; D may be TRBD1 (5 bases). Germline values: CDR1 SGHRS, CDR2 YFSETQ. The CDR3 is 13 residues long. V lost 4 bases, J lost 3 bases, and 10 bases lay in between. The CDR3 nucleotides are TGCGCCAGCAGCCCGGAGGGGTACACTGAAGCTTTCTTT. Its translation: CASSPEGYTEAFF.

This clonotype was seen many times. The V gene is TRBV10-3, the J gene TRBJ2-2, with 7 bases lining up with TRBD1. This CDR3 contains 12 residues. With V trimmed by 8 bases and J by 7 bases, 4 bases remained unmatched. Germline V lookup: CDR1 ENHRY, CDR2 SYGVKD. CDR3 coding DNA: TGTGCCATCCAGGGGGTGGACGGGGAGCTGTTTTTT. Translating gives CAIQGVDGELFF.

The CDR3 sequence: CASSADTYYSYEQYF. The CDR3, as DNA: TGTGCCAGCAGTGCGGACACATACTACTCCTACGAGCAGTACTTC. The chain uses TRBV12-3 or TRBV12-4 and TRBJ2-7; D possibly corresponds to TRBD1 (5 bases). The CDR3 runs to 15 residues. V lost 5 bases, J lost 0 bases, and 14 bases lay in between.

This sequence joins TRBV5-1 and TRBJ2-1; 8 positions match TRBD1. Germline CDR1 SGHRS, CDR2 YFSETQ. There are 12 residues in the CDR3. V lost 7 bases and J lost 5; bases outside the gene matches: 2. The CDR3 region has the DNA TGCGCCAGCCGGACAGGGAACAATGAGCAGTTCTTC. It is translated as CASRTGNNEQFF. The whole variable domain, filled in from reference TRBV5-1 and TRBJ2-1, reads KAGVTQTPRYLIKTRGQQVTLSCSPISGHRSVSWYQQTPGQGLQFLFEYFSETQRNKGNFPGRFSGRQFSNSRSEMNVSTLELGDSALYLCASRTGNNEQFFGPGTRLTVL.

Many counts were recorded for this clonotype. V and J are TRBV5-1 and TRBJ2-3, with D unresolved. The V end was cut by 4 bases, the J end by 3 bases, with 6 bases between. There are 12 residues in the CDR3. Looked up from germline, CDR1 is SGHRS and CDR2 is YFSETQ. CDR3 residues: CASSLRTDTQYF. CDR3 coding DNA: TGCGCCAGCAGCCTTCGAACAGATACGCAGTATTTT.

This clonotype showed up just a few times. The chain joins TRBV29-1 to TRBJ1-5, with a possible D match to TRBD1 (5 bases). This CDR3 spans 13 amino acids. Germline CDR1 reads SQVTM; CDR2 reads ANQGSEA. V was trimmed by 5 bases and J by 9 bases, leaving 17 bases between them. The CDR3 DNA reads TGCAGCGTTCAGGCCGTGGGGGACGGGCCCCAGCATTTT. Its protein product is CSVQAVGDGPQHF.

The J gene is TRBJ2-7, the V gene TRBV10-1; no clear D. Germline lookup yields CDR1 WNHNN and CDR2 SYGVQD (reference sequence). Trimming left V 1 base short and J 3 bases short, with 13 bases between. The CDR3 has 15 residues. CDR3 sequence reads: CASSEYSFNLYEQYF. The CDR3 nucleotides read TGCGCCAGCAGTGAGTACAGTTTCAACCTCTACGAGCAGTACTTC.

The rearrangement links TRBV12-3 or TRBV12-4 to TRBJ2-2; TRBD2 matches 7 bases. With V trimmed by 3 bases and J by 6 bases, 1 base remained unmatched. The CDR3 consists of 13 residues. The CDR3 here is CASSFGLAGELFF. In DNA form, the CDR3 reads TGTGCCAGCAGTTTCGGACTAGCCGGGGAGCTGTTTTTT.

The DNA of the CDR3 is TGTGCCAGCAGCCGCAGACCTGGGAATGAGCAGTTCTTC. Its translation is CASSRRPGNEQFF. V is TRBV4-2 and J is TRBJ2-1; D remains ambiguous. This CDR3 is built from 13 residues. The germline V gene encodes CDR1 LGHNA and CDR2 YNFKEQ. Trimming took 4 bases from V and 7 from J, leaving 11 bases between them.

This clonotype showed up just a few times. CDR3 in DNA: TGTGCCAGCTCAACGATCTGGGGTGCCCGGGGTGAAAAACTGTTTTTT. Its translation: CASSTIWGARGEKLFF. The chain links TRBV18 to TRBJ1-4; D is unresolved. This CDR3 spans 16 amino acids. CDR1 and CDR2 (germline): KGHSH, LQKENI. Trimming pared 5 bases from V and 7 bases from J, leaving 20 bases between. The full variable domain, with the rest looked up from reference TRBV18 and TRBJ1-4, is NAGVMQNPRHLVRRRGQEARLRCSPMKGHSHVYWYRQLPEEGLKFMVYLQKENIIDESGMPKERFSAEFPKEGPSILRIQQVVRGDSAAYFCASSTIWGARGEKLFFGSGTQLSVL.

This clonotype was detected a few times. This rearrangement joins TRBV9 to TRBJ1-3; 7 bases agree with TRBD1. CDR3 length equals 15 residues. The trim removed 3 bases at V and 4 bases at J, leaving 7 bases unmatched. Germline CDR1 SGDLS, CDR2 YYNGEE. The CDR3 spells CASSDLGTVGNTIYF. In nucleotides, the CDR3 is TGTGCCAGCAGCGACTTAGGGACAGTGGGAAACACCATATATTTT.

This clonotype was detected many times. The rearrangement joins TRBV6-5 to TRBJ1-2, with TRBD1 matching 7 bases. CDR3 length: 13 residues. CDR1 is MNHEY, CDR2 SVGAGI, per germline. J was trimmed by 3 bases and V by 4 bases; bases with no gene match: 2. The chain's CDR3 is CASSSTGDYGYTF. The CDR3 nucleotides read TGTGCCAGCAGTTCAACAGGGGACTATGGCTACACCTTC.

This clonotype was recorded a few times. DNA of the CDR3: TGTGCCAGCAGTCGTACCACTAGCGGGGGGACTACCTACGAGCAGTACTTC. Protein sequence: CASSRTTSGGTTYEQYF. The V call is TRBV6-5, the J call TRBJ2-7, with 12 bases identical to TRBD2. With V trimmed by 5 bases and J by 2 bases, 10 bases remained unmatched. This CDR3 has 17 residues. CDR1 and CDR2 (germline): MNHEY, SVGAGI.

This clonotype was seen a few times. The J gene is TRBJ2-2, the V gene TRBV24-1, with D perhaps TRBD2 (5 bases). The V end was cut by 5 bases, the J end by 0 bases, with 9 bases between. Per germline, CDR1 KGHDR and CDR2 SFDVKD. The CDR3 is 15 residues long. CDR3 in amino acids: CATSAGNANTGELFF. The CDR3 DNA sequence: TGTGCCACCAGTGCGGGGAACGCGAACACCGGGGAGCTGTTTTTT.

The chain joins TRBV6-5 to TRBJ2-2, with a tentative D call TRBD1 (6 bases). Germline CDR1 and CDR2: MNHEY and SVGAGI. The CDR3 runs 16 residues. The V end was cut by 3 bases, the J end by 1 base, with 12 bases between. The CDR3 nucleotides are TGTGCCAGCAGTTATAAAACAGGGAAGAACACCGGGGAGCTGTTTTTT. Translating it yields CASSYKTGKNTGELFF.

This clonotype has more than one count but fewer than ten. The genes are TRBV7-8 and TRBJ2-5; 7 bases fit TRBD1. Germline V CDR1 and CDR2: SGHVS, FQNEAQ. With 4 bases clipped from V and 5 bases from J, the junction kept 13 bases outside the gene matches. This CDR3 is 16 amino acids long. The CDR3 spells CASSSTGQTLWETQYF. CDR3 sequence (DNA): TGTGCCAGCAGCTCAACGGGACAGACCCTTTGGGAGACCCAGTACTTC.

This sequence joins TRBV14 and TRBJ1-1; no reliable D call. Trimming left V 1 base short and J 3 bases short, with 3 bases between. CDR3 length: 12 amino acids. Germline values: CDR1 SGHDN, CDR2 FVKESK. The CDR3, as DNA: TGTGCCAGCAGCCAAGTTCACACTGAAGCTTTCTTT. Amino acid sequence: CASSQVHTEAFF.

The V and J genes are TRBV27 and TRBJ2-7, with 8 bases matching TRBD1. Germline CDR1 reads MNHEY; CDR2 reads SMNVEV (reference sequence). The junction had 10 bases not matched to a gene; V was cut back by 3 bases and J by 6 bases. This CDR3 contains 15 residues. The CDR3 DNA reads as TGTGCCAGCAGTTTGGCACAGGGGGTTACAAGCGAGCAGTACTTC. It codes for CASSLAQGVTSEQYF.

This chain connects TRBV27 to TRBJ1-5; possible D gene TRBD1, 5 bases. Per the germline V gene, CDR1 is MNHEY and CDR2 is SMNVEV (reference sequence). CDR3 size: 13 residues. The V gene lost 7 bases and the J gene lost 3 bases, with 10 bases spanning the gap. The CDR3 reads CASTGAVNQPQHF. CDR3 nucleotides: TGTGCCAGCACCGGGGCCGTCAATCAGCCCCAGCATTTT.

A few counts support this clonotype. The chain couples TRBV5-1 to TRBJ1-6, with a tentative D call TRBD1 (5 bases). Trimming shortened V by 2 bases and J by 10 bases, and 10 bases separated the two germline ends. CDR1 is SGHRS, CDR2 YFSETQ, per germline. The CDR3 spans 13 residues. The DNA for the CDR3 is TGCGCCAGCAGCTTTGGGGGTAGCTCACCCCTCCACTTT. It is translated as CASSFGGSSPLHF.

This clonotype was seen more than once but under ten times. This rearrangement joins TRBV20-1 to TRBJ1-2; D perhaps matches TRBD1 (5 bases). CDR3 size: 16 residues. With 3 bases removed from V and 0 bases from J, the gap between germline ends came to 17 bases. Germline assignment: CDR1 DFQATT and CDR2 SNEGSKA (reference sequence). CDR3 sequence: CSASGGSVSANYGYTF. CDR3 sequence (DNA): TGCAGTGCTAGTGGGGGATCGGTTTCAGCTAACTATGGCTACACCTTC.